A selection of T cell receptor beta chains follows, all from one sample in a study of T cell repertoires in cytomegalovirus infection. Each CDR3 protein is one row after TCRdb ran MiXCR on the reads. Among 60,000 to 85,000 distinct CDR3 sequences listed, 20% to 25% were seen once. The antigens of these receptors remain unknown. The sequenced sample was PBMCs, sequenced either directly or after in vitro stimulation (not recorded which). The source is a human donor in good health (CMV status not recorded). Some clones in this sample may be carry-over from other donors' samples. CDR3s include the opening cysteine and the closing phenylalanine or tryptophan. The D gene is left open where the match is weak. Size values are once, few and many counts, or a class for expanded clones, and some rows have none.

D gene | J gene | clone size | V gene | CDR3 DNA | CDR3 protein
- | TRBJ2-2 | - | TRBV5-4 | TGTGCCAGCAGCGTCACCGGGGAGCTGTTTTTT | CASSVTGELFF
TRBD1 | TRBJ2-3 | few | TRBV24-1 | TGTGCCACCAGTGGGACGACAGGGGGTTTTGGCACAGATACGCAGTATTTT | CATSGTTGGFGTDTQYF
- | TRBJ1-2 | many | TRBV7-2 | TGTGCCAGCAGCCCCAAGTCCGGCACAGACTATGGCTACACCTTC | CASSPKSGTDYGYTF
- | TRBJ2-1 | many | TRBV12-3/TRBV12-4 | TGTGCCAGCAGTTTGGTCTTAGGGGCCAATGAGCAGTTCTTC | CASSLVLGANEQFF
TRBD2 | TRBJ2-2 | - | TRBV6-2/TRBV6-3 | TGTGCCAGCAGTTACGTTTTTATGCGACTAGCGGAGAACACCGGGGAGCTGTTTTTT | CASSYVFMRLAENTGELFF
TRBD2 | TRBJ2-1 | few | TRBV7-2 | TGTGCCAGCAGCCTAAGACTCGGACTAGCATATGAGCAGTTCTTC | CASSLRLGLAYEQFF
TRBD2 | TRBJ2-1 | few | TRBV27 | TGTGCCAGCAGTGCGAGCGGGACCATCTACAATGAGCAGTTCTTC | CASSASGTIYNEQFF
- | TRBJ2-7 | - | TRBV29-1 | TGCAGCGTTGAAACGGCAGATAGAAGCTCCTACGAGCAGTACTTC | CSVETADRSSYEQYF
TRBD2 | TRBJ2-1 | - | TRBV2 | TGTGCCAGCGCTCCCCAGGGTAGGCGGGAGATGAATGAGCAGTTCTTC | CASAPQGRREMNEQFF
TRBD1 | TRBJ1-1 | many | TRBV7-2 | TGTGCCAGCAGCGACAGGGGTGACACTGAAGCTTTCTTT | CASSDRGDTEAFF
- | TRBJ2-3 | - | TRBV27 | TGTGCCAGCAGTACATGGGGGGATAAAGCATACACAGATACGCAGTATTTT | CASSTWGDKAYTDTQYF
- | TRBJ1-1 | - | TRBV11-3 | TGTGCCAGCAGCTGGGGTGGGGGGACTGAAGCTTTCTTT | CASSWGGGTEAFF
TRBD2 | TRBJ2-1 | few | TRBV6-2/TRBV6-3 | TGTGCCAGCAACTTACGAAGGCTAGCGGGAGGGCCTGGCAATGAGCAGTTCTTC | CASNLRRLAGGPGNEQFF
TRBD2 | TRBJ2-7 | - | TRBV12-3/TRBV12-4 | TGTGCCAGCAGTTTACTCCTCGGGGGGGCACCCTACGAGCAGTACTTC | CASSLLLGGAPYEQYF
TRBD2 | TRBJ2-1 | few | TRBV7-6 | TGTGCCAGCAGCCAACTCTCTAGCGGTTCGGGTCAGTTCTTC | CASSQLSSGSGQFF
- | TRBJ2-7 | many | TRBV4-3 | TGCGCCAGCAGCCCACAGCAGGGAGCCTACGAGCAGTACTTC | CASSPQQGAYEQYF
- | TRBJ2-2 | many | TRBV7-7 | TGTGCTAGCAGCCCAGGGACCCCGAACACCGGGGAGCTGTTTTTT | CASSPGTPNTGELFF
- | TRBJ1-2 | - | TRBV19 | TGTGCCAGTAGTGGAGGGGCAGAACACACAGTTAACTATGGCTACACCTTC | CASSGGAEHTVNYGYTF
TRBD2 | TRBJ2-3 | - | TRBV15 | TGTGCCACCAGCAGTAGCGGGAGGGCCGGGGATACGCAGTATTTT | CATSSSGRAGDTQYF
TRBD2 | TRBJ2-5 | few | TRBV6-2/TRBV6-3 | TGTGCCAGCCGGACTAGCGGTTACCAAGAGACCCAGTACTTC | CASRTSGYQETQYF
TRBD1 | TRBJ2-7 | many | TRBV7-2 | TGTGCCAGCAGCTTCGGACAGGGGGGGTACGAGCAGTACTTC | CASSFGQGGYEQYF
- | TRBJ2-3 | few | TRBV29-1 | TGCAGCGTTGAAACTAGCTTTCGCACAGATACGCAGTATTTT | CSVETSFRTDTQYF
TRBD2 | TRBJ2-5 | - | TRBV4-1 | TGCGCCAGCAGCCAAGATCTCACTAGCGTCCAAGAGACCCAGTACTTC | CASSQDLTSVQETQYF
TRBD1 | TRBJ1-1 | many | TRBV7-6 | TGTGCCAGCAGCGTACAGGGGGCGATCACTGAAGCTTTCTTT | CASSVQGAITEAFF
- | TRBJ1-1 | - | TRBV7-2 | TGTGCCAGCAGCTTTGGACCGCAAGCTTTCTTT | CASSFGPQAFF
- | TRBJ1-6 | many | TRBV18 | TGTGCCAGCTCACCTTCGGCAGGGGATTCACCCCTCCACTTT | CASSPSAGDSPLHF
TRBD2 | TRBJ2-5 | few | TRBV30 | TGTGCCTGGAGTGCCCTAGCGGAAGAGACCCAGTACTTC | CAWSALAEETQYF
TRBD1 | TRBJ1-1 | many | TRBV7-3 | TGTGCCAGCAGCTCCCACGGGACAGGGGAGGGCACTGAAGCTTTCTTT | CASSSHGTGEGTEAFF
- | TRBJ2-3 | few | TRBV6-5 | TGTGCCAGCAGTCGCCGATCGGCAGATACGCAGTATTTT | CASSRRSADTQYF
TRBD1 | TRBJ1-3 | many | TRBV7-2 | TGTGCCAGCAGCTTAGAACACAGACAGGGCTGGGGTCGGAACACCATATATTTT | CASSLEHRQGWGRNTIYF
TRBD1 | TRBJ2-1 | few | TRBV6-1 | TGTGCCAGCAGCTACAAAACCGGGACAGGGGGTGGCAATGAGCAGTTCTTC | CASSYKTGTGGGNEQFF
TRBD2 | TRBJ2-3 | few | TRBV10-3 | TGTGCCACGCGGGGACTAGCGGGAGTGAGAGATACGCAGTATTTT | CATRGLAGVRDTQYF
TRBD1 | TRBJ1-1 | many | TRBV7-8 | TGTGCCAGCAGCTTAGTGGGACAGGGTTTAATTAGTCCTGAAGCTTTCTTT | CASSLVGQGLISPEAFF
- | TRBJ1-5 | - | TRBV6-5 | TGTGCCAGCAGGGCCCCCAATCAGCCCCAGCATTTT | CASRAPNQPQHF
TRBD2 | TRBJ2-1 | - | TRBV6-1 | TGTGCCAGCAACTACGTTTTAGCGGGAGGCTTCCCCTCCTACAATGAGCAGTTCTTC | CASNYVLAGGFPSYNEQFF
TRBD1 | TRBJ2-1 | many | TRBV5-6 | TGTGCCAGCAGCCCTACGGGCAGGGGGCACTACAATGAGCAGTTCTTC | CASSPTGRGHYNEQFF
- | TRBJ2-5 | - | TRBV4-2 | TGTGCCAGCAGCCAAGTTACGGGAAGGGAGACCCAGTACTTC | CASSQVTGRETQYF
TRBD2 | TRBJ2-1 | many | TRBV6-5 | TGTGCCAGCAGTTACTCGACTAGCGGGGCCTACAATGAGCAGTTCTTC | CASSYSTSGAYNEQFF
TRBD2 | TRBJ2-1 | - | TRBV4-3 | TGCGCCAGCAGCCAAGATGCCAGCGGGAGTAGGAATGAGCAGTTCTTC | CASSQDASGSRNEQFF
- | TRBJ1-6 | few | TRBV6-6 | TGTGCCAGCAGTTACGGGGCTCCGAGGCAATCACCCCTCCACTTT | CASSYGAPRQSPLHF
- | TRBJ2-3 | - | TRBV20-1 | TGCAGTGGGGCCGGGAGCACAGATACGCAGTATTTT | CSGAGSTDTQYF
TRBD1 | TRBJ1-5 | - | TRBV7-3 | TGTGCCAGCAGCTTAACCGGGGACAGGGGACAGCCCCAGCATTTT | CASSLTGDRGQPQHF
- | TRBJ1-3 | - | TRBV20-1 | TGCAGTGCTAGTCTCCCACAGATAACGACTGGAAACACCATATATTTT | CSASLPQITTGNTIYF
TRBD1 | TRBJ2-1 | - | TRBV6-2/TRBV6-3 | TGTGCCAGCAGTCCCCGGGACAGACTCTACAATGAGCAGTTCTTC | CASSPRDRLYNEQFF
TRBD1 | TRBJ1-2 | many | TRBV7-2 | TGTGCCAGCAGCCGACAGGGAGGGAACTATGGCTACACCTTC | CASSRQGGNYGYTF
- | TRBJ2-1 | - | TRBV6-2/TRBV6-3 | TGTGCCAGCAGTTACCCGGGGCGGAATGAGCAGTTCTTC | CASSYPGRNEQFF
- | TRBJ1-5 | few | TRBV7-4 | TGTGCCAGCAGCGTTCAGGAGAATCAGCCCCAGCATTTT | CASSVQENQPQHF
- | TRBJ1-4 | - | TRBV6-6 | TGTGCCAGCAGTTTGGGGCCCATCAGAGAAAACCTGTTTTTT | CASSLGPIRENLFF
- | TRBJ1-4 | once | TRBV14 | TGTGCCAGCAGCCAAGTGGCCGGCCGGGGTGAAAAACTGTTTTTT | CASSQVAGRGEKLFF
TRBD1 | TRBJ1-5 | few | TRBV7-2 | TGTGCCAGCAGCCCGAGACAGGGGGTCAATCAGCCCCAGCATTTT | CASSPRQGVNQPQHF
TRBD2 | TRBJ2-1 | few | TRBV7-9 | TGTGCCAGCAGCTTATTAGGGGGTGGCCTCAGCGGGAGGGCCTACAATGAAGAGCAGTTCTTC | CASSLLGGGLSGRAYNEEQFF
TRBD1 | TRBJ2-7 | few | TRBV11-2 | TGTGCCAGCAGCTTGCAAGGGACAGGGGACTACGAGCAGTACTTC | CASSLQGTGDYEQYF
- | TRBJ1-1 | - | TRBV28 | TGTGCCAGCAGTCCTACAGGGTGGATGAACACTGAAGCTTTCTTT | CASSPTGWMNTEAFF
- | TRBJ2-1 | many | TRBV7-2 | TGTGCCAGCAGCTTTGGGGGAGGGGGCAATGAGCAGTTCTTC | CASSFGGGGNEQFF
TRBD2 | TRBJ2-1 | few | TRBV7-3 | TGTGCCAGCAGCCTACTAGCGGGAGTGCGGAGAGATGAGCAGTTCTTC | CASSLLAGVRRDEQFF
TRBD1 | TRBJ1-5 | few | TRBV18 | TGTGCCAGCTCACAAGACAGGGGCGGGGGTCAGCCCCAGCATTTT | CASSQDRGGGQPQHF
TRBD1 | TRBJ2-7 | - | TRBV10-3 | TGTGCCATCAGTGAGTTAGGGACAGGCGACGAGCAGTACTTC | CAISELGTGDEQYF
- | TRBJ2-7 | many | TRBV7-2 | TGTGCCAGCAGTCGTGTCGGGGGGCGGCACTACGAGCAGTACTTC | CASSRVGGRHYEQYF
- | TRBJ1-4 | few | TRBV4-1 | TGCGCCAGCAGCCGAACAGACAGAAAACTGTTTTTT | CASSRTDRKLFF